Presented here are 18 T cell receptor beta chains from one specimen sequenced in a study of T cells in Graves' hyperthyroidism and ophthalmopathy. Researchers amplified the TCR beta CDR3 regions from RNA transcripts. HTBI primers drove first-round RT-PCR of the TCR CDR3. TCRdb passed the multiplex PCR reads through MiXCR, listing each CDR3 protein once. The table records 350,000 to 400,000 distinct CDR3 sequences, about 19% of them present only once. The source material was blood. These receptors were taken from a woman under 30 with Graves' hyperthyroidism.

This clonotype was picked up many times. V usage is TRBV6-1 and J usage is TRBJ2-7; D is perhaps TRBD1 (6 bases). The CDR3 length is 13 residues. V was cut by 7 bases and J by 8 bases, with 18 bases left in between. Per the germline V gene, CDR1 is MNHNS and CDR2 is SASEGT. DNA of the CDR3: TGTGCCAGCACCAGCTCACAGGGTTACCAGCAGTACTTC. Translating gives CASTSSQGYQQYF.

This clonotype turned up a few times. V usage is TRBV6-1 and J usage is TRBJ1-1; D perhaps matches TRBD1 (6 bases). Per germline, CDR1 MNHNS and CDR2 SASEGT. This CDR3 has 17 residues. Trimming left V 4 bases short and J 4 bases short, with 22 bases between. In DNA, the CDR3 is TGTGCCAGCAGTGGGACCGGGACAATAAGGAAGGGCACTGAAGCTTTCTTT. Its protein product is CASSGTGTIRKGTEAFF.

In this sample, this clonotype turned up a few times. An end of the junction differs from the germline gene, which may be a read error. The chain recombines TRBV6-1 with TRBJ2-4; 7 nucleotides align to TRBD2. Looked up from germline, CDR1 is MNHNS and CDR2 is SASEGT. CDR3 length equals 15 residues. The CDR3 region is CAGSEGGGGVNIQYF. The CDR3 bases are TGTGCCGGCAGTGAAGGCGGCGGGGGAGTAAACATTCAGTACTTC.

This clonotype was detected many times. The chain has TRBV27 and TRBJ2-2, with TRBD1 matching 10 bases. Trimming at V came to 5 bases and at J to 9 bases, leaving 6 bases not matched to a gene. The CDR3 loop spans 14 amino acids. CDR1 and CDR2 (germline): MNHEY, SMNVEV (reference sequence). CDR3 sequence: CASSDRDRGRELFF. The CDR3 nucleotides read TGTGCCAGCAGTGACCGGGACAGGGGTCGGGAGCTGTTTTTT.

This clonotype was seen only a few times. J is TRBJ2-2 and V is TRBV24-1, with TRBD2 as a possible D gene (7 bases). With 2 bases removed from V and 0 bases from J, the gap between germline ends came to 12 bases. Germline CDR1 KGHDR, CDR2 SFDVKD. This CDR3 is built from 17 residues. The DNA for the CDR3 is TGTGCCACCAGTGATTACGACGGGGGGCCGAACACCGGGGAGCTGTTTTTT. It codes for CATSDYDGGPNTGELFF.

There are many counts of this clonotype. The chain links TRBV7-6 to TRBJ1-2; no clear D. The CDR3 has 14 residues. Germline assignment: CDR1 SGHVS and CDR2 FNYEAQ. Trimming removed 1 base from V and 3 bases from J, with 9 bases in between. As DNA, the CDR3 is TGTGCCAGCAGCTTAGTTTCCGGACACTATGGCTACACCTTC. This sequence encodes CASSLVSGHYGYTF.

In its sample, this clonotype was seen many times. This CDR3 is CSALDEPHQPQHF. Written as DNA, the CDR3 is TGCAGTGCCTTGGACGAACCACATCAGCCCCAGCATTTT. This sequence joins TRBV20-1 and TRBJ1-5, with no clear D. V was clipped by 6 bases and J by 5 bases, with 14 bases between them. CDR1 DFQATT and CDR2 SNEGSKA come from the germline V gene (reference sequence). The CDR3 contains 13 residues.

The chain employs TRBV4-1 and TRBJ1-1; possible D gene TRBD1, 5 bases. In germline, CDR1 is MGHRA, CDR2 YSYEKL. V was cut by 2 bases and J by 6 bases, with 16 bases left in between. The CDR3 covers 15 residues. Here the CDR3 DNA reads TGCGCCAGCAGCCAAAAGTCCTCGGGGGACCCTGAAGCTTTCTTT. Its translation is CASSQKSSGDPEAFF.

The rearrangement links TRBV6-2 or TRBV6-3 to TRBJ1-2, with unresolved D. This CDR3 is built from 13 residues. Germline V gives CDR1 MNHEY, CDR2 SVGEGT. V was shortened by 4 bases and J by 4 bases, with 10 bases between the two germline ends. This CDR3 is CASSLRDGYGYTF. DNA of the CDR3: TGTGCCAGCAGTTTAAGAGACGGCTATGGCTACACCTTC.

In this sample, this clonotype turned up a few times. This chain joins TRBV5-1 and TRBJ1-1; 9 nucleotides line up with TRBD1. The germline V gene encodes CDR1 SGHRS and CDR2 YFSETQ. V lost 0 bases and J lost 6; bases outside the gene matches: 6. The CDR3 covers 15 residues. CDR3 sequence: CASSLGTGELPEAFF. The CDR3 DNA sequence: TGCGCCAGCAGCTTGGGGACAGGGGAATTACCTGAAGCTTTCTTT.

V and J are TRBV11-2 and TRBJ1-1; tentatively, D is TRBD1 (5 bases). V was clipped by 3 bases and J by 3 bases, with 14 bases between them. Germline CDR1 and CDR2: SGHAT and FQNNGV. The CDR3 has 15 residues. The CDR3 is CASSLSGRGDTEAFF. The CDR3 bases are TGTGCCAGCAGCTTGTCGGGGAGGGGTGACACTGAAGCTTTCTTT. The full variable domain, in which reference TRBV11-2 and TRBJ1-1 provide the parts outside the CDR3, is EAGVAQSPRYKIIEKRQSVAFWCNPISGHATLYWYQQILGQGPKLLIQFQNNGVVDDSQLPKDRFSAERLKGVDSTLKIQPAKLEDSAVYLCASSLSGRGDTEAFFGQGTRLTVV.

This clonotype occurred many times. CDR3 coding DNA: TGTGCCAGCGCAGGCGACAACACCGGGGAGCTGTTTTTT. It translates to CASAGDNTGELFF. The rearrangement joins TRBV2 to TRBJ2-2; the D is unclear. The CDR3 is 13 residues long. The germline gives CDR1 SNHLY, CDR2 FYNNEI. V was trimmed by 8 bases and J by 2 bases, leaving 9 bases between them.

Many counts were recorded for this clonotype. The J gene is TRBJ1-2, the V gene TRBV20-1, with 8 bases fitting TRBD1. Germline V gene lookup returns CDR1 DFQATT and CDR2 SNEGSKA (reference sequence). V gave up 3 bases and J gave up 4 bases; unmatched junction bases: 7. The CDR3 spans 14 residues. CDR3 region: CSARLKQGGYGYTF. The CDR3 DNA is TGCAGTGCTAGGCTAAAACAGGGGGGCTATGGCTACACCTTC.

This clonotype has at least ten counts. J is TRBJ2-7 and V is TRBV4-1, with 10 bases that match TRBD1. CDR3 length equals 16 residues. CDR1 MGHRA and CDR2 YSYEKL come from the germline V gene. Trimming took 4 bases from V and 4 from J; bases not matched to a gene: 10. CDR3 region: CASSRIPGQGTYEQYF. The CDR3 nucleotides are TGCGCCAGCAGCCGTATCCCGGGACAGGGGACTTACGAGCAGTACTTC.

This clonotype occurred many times. The rearrangement joins TRBV6-1 to TRBJ1-2; a possible D gene is TRBD1 (5 bases). V dropped 4 bases and J dropped 7 bases, with 16 bases sitting between them. The CDR3 has 14 amino acids. CDR1 is MNHNS and CDR2 is SASEGT in the germline V gene. The CDR3 DNA reads as TGTGCCAGCAGTGCCAATACGATAGGGGCTGGCTACACCTTC. It encodes CASSANTIGAGYTF.

This rearrangement joins TRBV11-1 to TRBJ1-1; D might be TRBD1 (5 bases). CDR1 is SGHAT, CDR2 FQDESV, per germline (reference sequence). Between the trimmed V and J ends, which lost 7 bases and 4 bases, there was a span of 22 bases. This CDR3 spans 16 amino acids. The CDR3 spells CASTPGGDGGTTEAFF. The CDR3 DNA follows: TGTGCCAGCACCCCGGGAGGGGATGGGGGTACCACTGAAGCTTTCTTT.

This clonotype was observed at least ten times. The genes are TRBV6-5 and TRBJ2-2; D not certain. CDR3 length equals 13 residues. The germline V gene encodes CDR1 MNHEY and CDR2 SVGAGI. The chain's CDR3 is CAGTTVDTGELFF. For the CDR3, the DNA is TGTGCGGGCACAACGGTTGACACCGGGGAGCTGTTTTTT.

The sample holds many counts of this clonotype. V gene TRBV20-1 combines with J gene TRBJ1-5; D ambiguous. This CDR3 is 13 amino acids long. V was pared by 3 bases and J by 0 bases, with 6 bases between. Germline lookup yields CDR1 DFQATT and CDR2 SNEGSKA (reference sequence). The CDR3 spells CSARIYSNQPQHF. CDR3 sequence (DNA): TGCAGTGCTAGGATCTATAGCAATCAGCCCCAGCATTTT.